The 2 T cell receptor beta chains reported below all come from one sample, sequenced in a study of blood T cells in healthy people across ages. PCR was performed a second time for about 7 to 12 cycles using a sample-barcoded 5' primer and a J-beta primer mix. TCRdb ran MiXCR on the 5' RACE reads and lists one entry per CDR3 protein. The table lists approximately 800,000 distinct CDR3 sequences, 55% to 75% of them singletons. The sample taken for sequencing was blood. The receptors stem from a man between 25 and 39 years old in good health.

V and J are TRBV7-2 and TRBJ1-5; D call uncertain. This CDR3 comprises 15 residues. Germline-derived CDR1 and CDR2 are SGHTA and FQGNSA. Trimming cost V 5 bases and J 2 bases, with 13 bases left between them. For the CDR3, the DNA is TGTGCCAGCAGCCGTTTCGAGGGAGGCAATCAGCCCCAGCATTTT. It codes for CASSRFEGGNQPQHF.

This clonotype was counted a few times. The rearrangement joins TRBV12-3 or TRBV12-4 to TRBJ2-7; D call uncertain. The CDR3 runs to 15 residues. V was cut by 5 bases and J by 4 bases, with 18 bases left in between. CDR3 in amino acids: CASSTQVGSLYEQYF. For the CDR3, the DNA is TGTGCCAGCAGTACCCAAGTAGGGTCTCTATACGAGCAGTACTTC.